A single sample is the source of the 2 T cell receptor beta chains below, sequenced in a study of regulatory T cells in long-lasting Graves disease. CDR3 regions were amplified by Arm-PCR using iRepertoire HTBI primers to build TCR beta libraries. TCRdb re-called the multiplex PCR reads with MiXCR, one entry per CDR3 protein. The table has about 530,000 distinct CDR3 sequences, 15% to 20% seen once. Time point noted: newly diagnosed GD, antithyroid drugs for less than 3 months. Scientists built the TCR library using RNA that was extracted from PBMCs. These same records also appear under a second study, on T cells in Graves' hyperthyroidism and ophthalmopathy.

Sequencing was performed on peripheral blood mononuclear cells (PBMCs), taken at new diagnosis, from a patient treated with antithyroid drugs. The receptors were gathered from a woman aged 40 to 65 with Graves disease.

This clonotype has ten or more counts. The J gene is TRBJ2-5, the V gene TRBV13, with D uncertain. CDR1 and CDR2 from the germline V gene are PRHDT and FYEKMQ (reference sequence). V was shortened by 5 bases and J by 5 bases, with 18 bases between the two germline ends. The CDR3 length is 15 residues. CDR3 protein: CASSPGHSRPETQYF. CDR3 in DNA: TGTGCCAGCAGCCCAGGCCACAGCCGCCCGGAGACCCAGTACTTC.

This clonotype has ten or more counts. This rearrangement joins TRBV6-1 to TRBJ1-5; D unclear. The CDR3 has 14 residues. V shed 0 bases and J shed 7 bases, with 10 bases lying between them. Germline V lookup: CDR1 MNHNS, CDR2 SASEGT. The CDR3 reads CASSEATRAQPQHF. The CDR3 DNA reads as TGTGCCAGCAGTGAAGCCACCCGGGCGCAGCCCCAGCATTTT.